This T cell receptor beta chain was captured in a study of cytomegalovirus exposure and HLA in healthy donors. Points on this clone: What it recognizes is unknown.

Unmatched junction bases numbered 11, after V lost 0 bases and J lost 7 bases. Germline V gene data show CDR1 as LGHNA and CDR2 as YNFKEQ. CDR3 length: 17 amino acids. Donors consisted of healthy bone marrow donors. Donors counted as nominally healthy when sampled, yet unrecorded immune exposures were likely. Study-level findings and limits: In an earlier analysis, in approximately 630 donors, most V segments appeared productive either ~87% or ~30% of the time. Cytomegalovirus association was listed for approximately 150 TCR beta chains.

Use of 60 Vbeta and 13 Jbeta primers characterized the PCR. Measured with immunoSEQ multiplex PCR; TCRdb has only the in-frame clones, and not every one. The sample has roughly 170,000 clones, about 75% seen once; the top ten hold approximately 2.3%. Material: PBMCs. This rearrangement joins TRBV4-2 to TRBJ1-2; TRBD1 aligns across 10 bases. The receptor comes from a female donor in good health and CMV-seronegative. CDR3 in amino acids: CASSQDSGTGEVAGYTF. As DNA, the CDR3 is TGTGCCAGCAGCCAAGATTCCGGGACAGGGGAAGTTGCTGGCTACACCTTC.